Listed below are T cell receptor beta chains from one sample, sequenced in a study of human T cells and chemical hapten exposure. TCRdb reprocessed the RACE reads via MiXCR and lists one record per CDR3 protein. The sample contains 250,000 or so distinct CDR3 sequences, 7.5% to 8% of which appear only once. The starting material was whole blood, obtained in connection with sensitization to the hapten diphenylcyclopropenone (DPC). The receptors come from a man aged 18 to 30 with alopecia areata. Some clones in this sample may be carry-over from other donors' samples. Both conserved end residues are trimmed from each CDR3.

TRBV12-3/TRBV12-4	ASSAIGWDTQY
TRBV4-1	ASSQDSYIGRQGLNEAF
TRBV5-5	ASSFFLDAEAF
TRBV20-1	SASAQGANTEAF
TRBV25-1	AARPGFTSTDTQY
TRBV20-1	SARGALDTEAF
TRBV5-6	ASSSTSPTQY
TRBV5-1	ASSLEYREFDEQY
TRBV9	ASSVGGPGYGYT
TRBV11-2	ASSLDQGLKAF
TRBV29-1	SVEMGQNTEAF
TRBV6-1	ASTWGHRNSPLH
TRBV10-3	AISDLVRETQY
TRBV29-1	SVVGGTEAF
TRBV5-1	ASSLDVAGTEAF
TRBV27	ASSAHSGGTNTGELF
TRBV27	ASSLSGTAPGELF
TRBV3-1	ASSQVGTDYGYT
TRBV7-8	ASSLTGGRSGNTIY
TRBV4-1	ASSRGQGPSPLH
TRBV7-3	ASSRTGPGANVLT
TRBV18	ASSPGQDSGSNQPQH
TRBV6-2/TRBV6-3	ASSFGRGHGYT
TRBV4-3	ASSQEATGQVTSYNEQF
TRBV20-1	SAQQATNYGYT
TRBV11-2	ASSLDLVTNEQF
TRBV6-5	ASSYSANRDRNSPLH
TRBV7-9	ASSVKRGQY
TRBV7-2	ASSLTSGGYNEQF
TRBV28	ASSGDRGLGYT
TRBV10-3	AITKDREETQY
TRBV12-3/TRBV12-4	ASSLTYRVNTEAF
TRBV5-1	ATTFGGGASEAF
TRBV4-2	ASSQDPGIEFEQY
TRBV7-3	ASSEGSQALQETQY
TRBV28	ASSPPVAGSETQY
TRBV28	ASSLYGWGWQARGWAF
TRBV29-1	SVDTGGGYEQY
TRBV6-1	ASSEWGGAYEQY
TRBV5-5	ASSIGQGIYEQY
TRBV10-3	AISAPGSGVTEAF
TRBV12-3/TRBV12-4	ASNEQGINQPQH
TRBV6-5	ASSYVGQGAWEQF
TRBV5-6	ASSSDGDPYSNQPQH
TRBV12-5	ASAEGLAVTGELF
TRBV6-5	ASSSPLDTQY
TRBV7-2	ASSLAGTSVAGELF
TRBV7-2	ASRLTGVNEQF
TRBV11-2	ASSPGQEQQETQY